The 13 T cell receptor beta chains below come from one sample, sequenced in a study of blood T cell repertoires in COVID-19. TCRdb keeps only in-frame clones here, not all; method: immunoSEQ multiplex PCR. The table shows approximately 110,000 clones, with approximately 90% occurring only once. The sequenced material came from peripheral blood. The receptors were gathered from a woman aged 70-85 years who had recovered from COVID-19.

The chain's CDR3 is CASSLAGALAKNIQYF. The DNA for the CDR3 is TGTGCCAGCAGCTTGGCCGGTGCGCTAGCCAAAAACATTCAGTACTTC. The V and J genes are TRBV5-4 and TRBJ2-4; D is undetermined. Trimming took off 0 bases at V and 0 bases at J, with 10 bases between the two ends. Germline V gene sequence: CDR1 SGHNT, CDR2 YYREEE (reference sequence). The CDR3 sequence is 16 residues long.

V usage is TRBV6-5 and J usage is TRBJ1-2; D gene unclear. The V gene lost 5 bases and the J gene lost 4 bases, with 8 bases spanning the gap. Germline CDR1 is MNHEY and CDR2 is SVGAGI. The CDR3 contains 12 residues. The CDR3 coding sequence is TGTGCCAGCAGTCCGGGTCCCTATGGCTACACCTTC. Translated: CASSPGPYGYTF.

This chain links TRBV7-9 with TRBJ1-3, with 8 positions matching TRBD1. This CDR3 comprises 17 residues. J was trimmed by 0 bases and V by 4 bases; bases with no gene match: 8. Germline V lookup: CDR1 SEHNR, CDR2 FQNEAQ (reference sequence). CDR3 in DNA: TGTGCCAGCAGCTCCGGGCGACAGGGGAGCTCTGGAAACACCATATATTTT. Protein: CASSSGRQGSSGNTIYF.

The J gene is TRBJ2-1, the V gene TRBV20-1, with D uncertain. Trimming cost V 4 bases and J 5 bases, with 6 bases left between them. The CDR3 has 11 amino acids. Germline assignment: CDR1 DFQATT and CDR2 SNEGSKA (reference sequence). CDR3 bases: TGCAGTGCTACTATCAACAATGAGCAGTTCTTC. The encoded protein is CSATINNEQFF.

The chain couples TRBV7-3 to TRBJ1-2; 7 bases agree with TRBD1. This CDR3 contains 15 residues. The ends lost 5 bases at V and 6 bases at J; junction bases unmatched: 12. Germline CDR1 reads SGHTA; CDR2 reads FQGTGA. DNA for the CDR3: TGTGCCAGCAGCCATCAAGTTAGACAGGGAAATGGCTACACCTTC. Its protein product is CASSHQVRQGNGYTF. The whole variable domain, remainder taken from reference TRBV7-3 and TRBJ1-2, is GAGVSQTPSNKVTEKGKYVELRCDPISGHTALYWYRQSLGQGPEFLIYFQGTGAADDSGLPNDRFFAVRPEGSVSTLKIQRTERGDSAVYLCASSHQVRQGNGYTFGSGTRLTVV.

The J gene is TRBJ2-3, the V gene TRBV9, with a tentative D call TRBD2 (5 bases). The V end lost 4 bases, the J end lost 2 bases, and 14 bases lay between the germline ends. Germline assignment: CDR1 SGDLS and CDR2 YYNGEE. The CDR3 length is 15 residues. The CDR3 loop is CASSYGSGYTDTQYF. The CDR3 DNA reads as TGTGCCAGCAGCTACGGAAGCGGCTACACAGATACGCAGTATTTT.

V usage is TRBV2 and J usage is TRBJ1-1; D not certain. Germline V gives CDR1 SNHLY, CDR2 FYNNEI. The length of the CDR3 is 13 residues. V was shortened by 6 bases and J by 5 bases, with 13 bases between the two germline ends. CDR3 sequence (DNA): TGTGCCAGCAGAGCCGACATAGGAACTGAAGCTTTCTTT. It yields the protein CASRADIGTEAFF.

This rearrangement joins TRBV30 to TRBJ2-5; D possibly corresponds to TRBD2 (7 bases). Trimming took 5 bases from V and 2 from J, leaving 15 bases between them. Germline CDR1 is GTSNPN and CDR2 is SVGIG (reference sequence). The length of the CDR3 is 14 residues. The CDR3 is CAWEPQGGQETQYF. CDR3 DNA sequence: TGTGCCTGGGAGCCACAGGGAGGGCAAGAGACCCAGTACTTC.

The chain links TRBV27 to TRBJ2-5, with D maybe TRBD1 (6 bases). V lost 3 bases and J lost 12, with 32 bases in between. Germline V gene data show CDR1 as MNHEY and CDR2 as SMNVEV (reference sequence). The CDR3 length is 18 residues. DNA for the CDR3: TGTGCCAGCAGTTTTACCCTCAGGGCAGGGGTGAAGGTAAGTCCCAAGTACTTC. Translating it yields CASSFTLRAGVKVSPKYF.

The chain recombines TRBV4-1 with TRBJ2-6, with 7 bases identical to TRBD1. The germline gives CDR1 MGHRA, CDR2 YSYEKL. The V and J ends lost 2 bases and 2 bases, in that order; junction bases with no gene match: 6. The CDR3 loop spans 17 amino acids. The CDR3 bases are TGCGCCAGCAGCCAAAGGGACAGCCCCCCTGGGGCCAACGTCCTGACTTTC. Its protein is CASSQRDSPPGANVLTF.

For this clone: Other DNA sequences from this sample encode an identical CDR3 as well. The V and J genes are TRBV7-2 and TRBJ2-7; unclear D gene. V was trimmed by 3 bases and J by 2 bases, leaving 8 bases between them. Germline CDR1 reads SGHTA; CDR2 reads FQGNSA. The CDR3 runs to 13 residues. The CDR3 spells CASSFGTTYEQYF. The CDR3 DNA sequence: TGTGCCAGCAGCTTTGGAACTACCTACGAGCAGTACTTC.

This clone was counted only a few times. The gene calls are TRBV6-5 and TRBJ1-5; D is perhaps TRBD1 (5 bases). V gave up 6 bases and J gave up 5 bases, with 14 bases separating them. The CDR3 length is 14 residues. Germline CDR1 reads MNHEY; CDR2 reads SVGAGI. CDR3 DNA: TGTGCCAGCAGATACGCCGGGGGGGATCAGCCCCAGCATTTT. Protein sequence: CASRYAGGDQPQHF.

The rearrangement links TRBV5-1 to TRBJ2-5; maybe TRBD1 (5 bases). The V end lost 0 bases, the J end lost 4 bases, and 13 bases lay between the germline ends. The CDR3 contains 15 residues. Germline loops: CDR1 SGHRS, CDR2 YFSETQ. The CDR3 nucleotides are TGCGCCAGCAGCTTGGGGTCATTAAGGGGAGAGACCCAGTACTTC. It encodes CASSLGSLRGETQYF.